Each of the 23 T cell receptor beta chains below was sequenced from the same sample in a study of T cells after yellow fever vaccination. TCRdb reanalysed the 5' RACE reads using MiXCR and keeps one entry per CDR3 protein. The sample comprises 90,000 to 130,000 distinct CDR3 sequences, roughly 8.9% of which are singletons, and 25% rests with the top ten. Sequenced here: CD8+ T cells sorted from PBMCs, sampled 45 days after the yellow fever booster vaccination. The receptors come from a man in his thirties or forties who received the YFV17D yellow fever vaccine.

This clonotype showed up many times. The chain has TRBV9 and TRBJ2-7; 9 bases fit TRBD1. Losses at the gene ends were 4 bases for V and 6 bases for J; bases not matched to a gene: 8. The CDR3 loop spans 14 amino acids. CDR1 is SGDLS and CDR2 is YYNGEE in the germline V gene. The CDR3 DNA is TGTGCCAGCAGCAAAGGACAGGGGAATGGCGAGCAGTACTTC. Translating gives CASSKGQGNGEQYF.

This clonotype was found many times. The chain is built from TRBV6-5 and TRBJ2-5; D remains ambiguous. This CDR3 region has 11 residues. Germline V gene data show CDR1 as MNHEY and CDR2 as SVGAGI. Trimming shortened V by 6 bases and J by 5 bases, and 7 bases separated the two germline ends. The CDR3 is CASRAGETQYF. As DNA, the CDR3 is TGTGCCAGCAGGGCCGGGGAGACCCAGTACTTC.

J is TRBJ2-5 and V is TRBV20-1; TRBD2 is a possible D gene (5 bases). This CDR3 is 21 amino acids long. The germline V gene encodes CDR1 DFQATT and CDR2 SNEGSKA (reference sequence). DNA of the CDR3: TGCAGCGGGCACACTGACCATCACGGTCCGGGAAGGGTTTTAGGGATTGAGACCCAGTACTTC. Translating it yields CSGHTDHHGPGRVLGIETQYF.

This clonotype was seen at least ten times. This chain uses TRBV6-1 with TRBJ2-7; perhaps TRBD1 as D (6 bases). This CDR3 contains 15 residues. Per the germline V gene, CDR1 is MNHNS and CDR2 is SASEGT. V lost 6 bases to trimming and J lost 2 bases, with 17 bases between them. The CDR3 coding sequence is TGTGCCAGCAGCCCAAACAGGGATAATCCCTACGAGCAGTACTTC. Its protein is CASSPNRDNPYEQYF.

Ten or more counts support this clonotype. The rearrangement joins TRBV7-2 to TRBJ2-1, with TRBD2 identical over 7 bases. Trimming took 1 base from V and 7 from J; bases not matched to a gene: 13. From germline, CDR1 is SGHTA and CDR2 FQGNSA. The CDR3 covers 17 residues. CDR3 sequence (DNA): TGTGCCAGCAGCTTAGTCCTCCTGGCGGGGGAGGGGAATGAGCAGTTCTTC. Translation: CASSLVLLAGEGNEQFF.

This clonotype was counted ten times or more. The V and J genes are TRBV12-3 or TRBV12-4 and TRBJ2-1; D is ambiguous. Deletions cut 6 bases from V and 4 bases from J, with 10 bases between. The CDR3 is made up of 13 amino acids. The CDR3 sequence is CASSQDSYNEQFF. The DNA for the CDR3 is TGTGCCAGCAGCCAAGACTCATACAATGAGCAGTTCTTC.

Comment on this clonotype: A single base separates this from a much larger clone, so it may be a read error. The CDR3 DNA reads TGTGCCAGCAGTTACGGCAGGACAAATGAGCAGTTCTTC. It yields the protein CASSYGRTNEQFF. The rearrangement joins TRBV6-5 to TRBJ2-1; D possibly corresponds to TRBD1 (5 bases). There are 13 residues in the CDR3. Germline V lookup: CDR1 MNHEY, CDR2 SVGAGI. V was cut by 2 bases and J by 7 bases, with 9 bases left in between.

This clonotype was seen at least ten times. This chain links TRBV5-1 with TRBJ2-1; 8 nucleotides align to TRBD1. Germline values: CDR1 SGHRS, CDR2 YFSETQ. CDR3 size: 13 residues. The V segment lost 4 bases and the J segment 8 bases; nucleotides outside the gene matches: 5. This CDR3 reads CASSRRGPDEQFF. The CDR3 nucleotides read TGCGCCAGCAGCCGCAGGGGGCCGGATGAGCAGTTCTTC.

This clonotype was counted many times. The CDR3 protein is CASSLYGRAGDEQYF. CDR3 in DNA: TGTGCCAGCAGCTTATACGGGAGGGCTGGAGATGAGCAGTACTTC. The chain combines TRBV7-9 with TRBJ2-7; TRBD2 aligns across 8 bases. The CDR3 consists of 15 residues. Germline CDR1 reads SEHNR; CDR2 reads FQNEAQ (reference sequence). Trimming cost V 2 bases and J 7 bases; bases outside gene matches: 10.

This clonotype was counted at least ten times. The rearrangement joins TRBV9 to TRBJ2-1; TRBD2 matches at 7 bases. Trimming at V came to 3 bases and at J to 3 bases, leaving 18 bases not matched to a gene. Germline assignment: CDR1 SGDLS and CDR2 YYNGEE. This CDR3 is built from 19 residues. Written as DNA, the CDR3 is TGTGCCAGCAGCGCCCCGGAGATCGGGACTACCATATTCTACAATGAGCAGTTCTTC. It is translated as CASSAPEIGTTIFYNEQFF.

In this sample, this clonotype turned up many times. The rearrangement uses TRBV7-8 and TRBJ2-3; TRBD2 matches at 9 bases. Germline assignment: CDR1 SGHVS and CDR2 FQNEAQ. The CDR3 runs to 15 residues. Unmatched junction bases numbered 8, after V lost 5 bases and J lost 5 bases. The CDR3 nucleotides read TGTGCCAGCAGCAGGGGGACTAGCCCCGTAGATACGCAGTATTTT. This codes for CASSRGTSPVDTQYF.

The sample holds many counts of this clonotype. The chain uses TRBV6-1 and TRBJ1-6; D not certain. CDR1 is MNHNS, CDR2 SASEGT, per germline. The CDR3 runs to 17 residues. The V end was cut by 6 bases, the J end by 7 bases, with 22 bases between. The CDR3 loop is CASSRLDAQSGNSPLHF. In DNA form, the CDR3 reads TGTGCCAGCAGCCGACTGGACGCCCAGTCGGGAAATTCACCCCTCCACTTT.

This clonotype was detected many times. The CDR3 DNA reads TGCAGTGCTAGAGTCGTTGCCTCCTACGAGCAGTACTTC. As protein: CSARVVASYEQYF. The chain has TRBV20-1 and TRBJ2-7; D is ambiguous. V was clipped by 1 base and J by 0 bases, with 7 bases between them. Germline V lookup: CDR1 DFQATT, CDR2 SNEGSKA (reference sequence). This CDR3 is 13 amino acids long.

This chain uses TRBV7-8 with TRBJ2-3; 8 bases agree with TRBD1. Germline V gives CDR1 SGHVS, CDR2 FQNEAQ. With 3 bases clipped from V and 5 bases from J, the junction kept 7 bases outside the gene matches. This CDR3 has 15 amino acids. CDR3 residues: CASSFPGGAEDTQYF. CDR3 nucleotide sequence: TGTGCCAGCAGCTTTCCAGGGGGCGCAGAAGATACGCAGTATTTT.

At least ten counts were recorded for this clonotype. This rearrangement joins TRBV9 to TRBJ2-1; 10 nucleotides line up with TRBD1. Germline CDR1 is SGDLS and CDR2 is YYNGEE. V lost 4 bases and J lost 7; bases outside the gene matches: 11. There are 16 residues in the CDR3. The CDR3: CASSTPRDRGGNEQFF. CDR3 sequence (DNA): TGTGCCAGCAGCACTCCTCGGGACAGGGGAGGAAATGAGCAGTTCTTC.

This chain connects TRBV9 to TRBJ2-1, with 10 bases lining up with TRBD2. The ends lost 0 bases at V and 9 bases at J; junction bases unmatched: 6. The CDR3 loop spans 15 amino acids. Per the germline V gene, CDR1 is SGDLS and CDR2 is YYNGEE. The CDR3 sequence: CASSVVSGRTIEQFF. DNA for the CDR3: TGTGCCAGCAGCGTAGTTAGCGGGAGGACCATTGAGCAGTTCTTC.

This clonotype was seen more than once but under ten times. The chain couples TRBV9 to TRBJ1-2; 10 nucleotides agree with TRBD1. J was trimmed by 7 bases and V by 4 bases; bases with no gene match: 10. Germline V gives CDR1 SGDLS, CDR2 YYNGEE. The CDR3 has 15 residues. CDR3 DNA: TGTGCCAGCAGCCCAAGGGGGGGACAGGGGATTGGCTACACCTTC. Translated, it gives CASSPRGGQGIGYTF. The full variable domain, in which reference TRBV9 and TRBJ1-2 provide the parts outside the CDR3, is DSGVTQTPKHLITATGQRVTLRCSPRSGDLSVYWYQQSLDQGLQFLIQYYNGEERAKGNILERFSAQQFPDLHSELNLSSLELGDSALYFCASSPRGGQGIGYTFGSGTRLTVV.

This clonotype was recorded a few times. The rearrangement uses TRBV19 and TRBJ2-1; 9 positions agree with TRBD1. This CDR3 has 16 amino acids. Germline V gene sequence: CDR1 LNHDA, CDR2 SQIVND (reference sequence). The V and J ends lost 5 bases and 4 bases, in that order; junction bases with no gene match: 9. CDR3 residues: CASSEPGQGPYNEQFF. CDR3 coding DNA: TGTGCCAGTAGTGAACCGGGACAGGGCCCTTACAATGAGCAGTTCTTC. The full variable domain, its missing parts supplied by reference TRBV19 and TRBJ2-1, is DGGITQSPKYLFRKEGQNVTLSCEQNLNHDAMYWYRQDPGQGLRLIYYSQIVNDFQKGDIAEGYSVSREKKESFPLTVTSAQKNPTAFYLCASSEPGQGPYNEQFFGPGTRLTVL.

This clonotype showed up many times. V is TRBV5-1 and J is TRBJ1-1; 8 nucleotides agree with TRBD1. The CDR3 is 14 amino acids. Germline-derived CDR1 and CDR2 are SGHRS and YFSETQ. V shed 4 bases, J shed 1 base, and the junction held 3 bases outside the gene matches. The chain's CDR3 is CASSVTGENTEAFF. Here the CDR3 DNA reads TGCGCCAGCAGCGTGACAGGGGAGAACACTGAAGCTTTCTTT.

On this clonotype: Being one base from a much bigger clone, this may be a read error. The V call is TRBV7-3, the J call TRBJ2-1, with TRBD2 identical over 12 bases. Germline V lookup: CDR1 SGHTA, CDR2 FQGTGA. This CDR3 has 15 residues. The CDR3 protein is CTSSLAGGNYNEQFF. The CDR3 DNA reads TGTACCAGCAGCCTAGCGGGAGGGAACTACAATGAGCAGTTCTTC.

This clonotype has ten or more counts. CDR3 sequence (DNA): TGCGCCAGCAGCTTTGGGGGGAGTACCTACGAGCAGTACTTC. Translated: CASSFGGSTYEQYF. The J gene is TRBJ2-7, the V gene TRBV5-1; a weak D match, TRBD2 (6 bases). The germline gives CDR1 SGHRS, CDR2 YFSETQ. The CDR3 consists of 14 residues. V was trimmed by 2 bases and J by 2 bases, leaving 11 bases between them.

The chain uses TRBV5-3 and TRBJ2-7; D is tentatively TRBD1 or TRBD2 (5 bases each). TRBV5-3 counts as an open reading frame of uncertain function. The CDR3 sequence is 13 residues long. The germline V and J ends were trimmed by 9 bases and 2 bases, with 15 bases remaining between them. The CDR3 spells CAMGLGTPYEQYF. Written as DNA, the CDR3 is TGTGCCATGGGCCTCGGGACCCCCTACGAGCAGTACTTC.

This clonotype was counted at least ten times. The CDR3 coding sequence is TGTGCCAGCAGCGATCGCCCCTCTGTAAGCTCCTACGAGCAGTACTTC. It is translated as CASSDRPSVSSYEQYF. The chain is built from TRBV9 and TRBJ2-7, with D unresolved. Trimming cost V 3 bases and J 0 bases, with 16 bases left between them. This CDR3 is 16 amino acids long. Germline V gene data show CDR1 as SGDLS and CDR2 as YYNGEE. Full variable domain (missing parts from reference TRBV9 and TRBJ2-7): DSGVTQTPKHLITATGQRVTLRCSPRSGDLSVYWYQQSLDQGLQFLIQYYNGEERAKGNILERFSAQQFPDLHSELNLSSLELGDSALYFCASSDRPSVSSYEQYFGPGTRLTVT.